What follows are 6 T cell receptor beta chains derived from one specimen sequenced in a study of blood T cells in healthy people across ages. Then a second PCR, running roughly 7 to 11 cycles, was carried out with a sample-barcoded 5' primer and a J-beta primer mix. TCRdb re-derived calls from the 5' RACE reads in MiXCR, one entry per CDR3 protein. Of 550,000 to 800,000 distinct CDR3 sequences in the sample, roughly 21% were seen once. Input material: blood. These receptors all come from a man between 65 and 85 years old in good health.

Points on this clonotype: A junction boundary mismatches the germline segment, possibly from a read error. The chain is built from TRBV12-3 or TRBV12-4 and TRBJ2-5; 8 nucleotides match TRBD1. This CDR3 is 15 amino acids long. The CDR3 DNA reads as TGTGCCAGCAGTCACCGGGACAGGCCCCCCTACGAGCAGGACTTC. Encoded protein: CASSHRDRPPYEQDF.

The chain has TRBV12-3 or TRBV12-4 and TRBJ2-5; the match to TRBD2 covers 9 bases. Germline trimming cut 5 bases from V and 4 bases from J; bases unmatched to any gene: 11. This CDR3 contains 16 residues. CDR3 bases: TGTGCCAGCAGTCCTCCTCGCGGGAGGGCTGGAGAGACCCAGTACTTC. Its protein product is CASSPPRGRAGETQYF.

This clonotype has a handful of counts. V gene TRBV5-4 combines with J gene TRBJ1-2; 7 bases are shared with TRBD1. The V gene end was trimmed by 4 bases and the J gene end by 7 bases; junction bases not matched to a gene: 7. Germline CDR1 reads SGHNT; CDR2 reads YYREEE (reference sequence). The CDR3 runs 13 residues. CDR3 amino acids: CASSRDRDRGYTF. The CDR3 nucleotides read TGTGCCAGCAGCCGTGACAGGGATCGTGGCTACACCTTC.

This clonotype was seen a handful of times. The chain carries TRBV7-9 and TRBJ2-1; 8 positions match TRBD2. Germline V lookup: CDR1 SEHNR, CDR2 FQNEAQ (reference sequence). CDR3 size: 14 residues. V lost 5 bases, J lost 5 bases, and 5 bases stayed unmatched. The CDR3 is CASSATSVNNEQFF. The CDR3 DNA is TGTGCCAGCAGCGCGACTAGCGTCAACAATGAGCAGTTCTTC.

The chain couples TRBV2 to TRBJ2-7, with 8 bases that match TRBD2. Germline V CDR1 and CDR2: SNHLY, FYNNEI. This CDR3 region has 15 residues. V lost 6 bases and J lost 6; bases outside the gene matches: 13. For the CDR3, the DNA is TGTGCCAGCAGCGAATTAGCGGGAAGGGTTGGCGAGCAGTACTTC. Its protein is CASSELAGRVGEQYF.

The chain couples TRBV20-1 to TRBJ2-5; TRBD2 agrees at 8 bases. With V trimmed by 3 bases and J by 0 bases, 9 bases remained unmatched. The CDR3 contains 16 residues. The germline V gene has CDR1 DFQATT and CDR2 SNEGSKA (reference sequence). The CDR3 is CSASGVAGIDQETQYF. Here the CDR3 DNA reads TGCAGTGCTAGTGGGGTAGCGGGAATCGACCAAGAGACCCAGTACTTC.